The clone carrying this T cell receptor (beta chain) was detected a few times. Its antigen is unknown. The entry originates in a study of early T cells in non-severe SARS-CoV-2 infection. Study-level results: The study's VDJdb matching favored anti-spike CD8 responses and missed private and CD4 specificities.

V was shortened by 1 base and J by 6 bases, with 11 bases between the two germline ends. CDR1 and CDR2 (germline): DFQATT, SNEGSKA (reference sequence). This CDR3 has 13 amino acids. Molecules of cDNA were individually given unique molecular identifiers that were attached to them. TCRdb used MiXCR to reprocess the 5' RACE reads, holding one entry per CDR3 protein. The sample contains 25,000 to 30,000 distinct CDR3 sequences, around 5.9% of which appear only once. What was sequenced was whole blood. The chain combines TRBV20-1 with TRBJ2-3; D is undetermined. The sequence was obtained from an adult who was a healthcare worker with PCR-confirmed SARS-CoV-2 infection or an uninfected control (not recorded which). The CDR3 nucleotides are TGCAGTGCTAGAGCCCTAGGCATGGATACGCAGTATTTT. Protein: CSARALGMDTQYF.